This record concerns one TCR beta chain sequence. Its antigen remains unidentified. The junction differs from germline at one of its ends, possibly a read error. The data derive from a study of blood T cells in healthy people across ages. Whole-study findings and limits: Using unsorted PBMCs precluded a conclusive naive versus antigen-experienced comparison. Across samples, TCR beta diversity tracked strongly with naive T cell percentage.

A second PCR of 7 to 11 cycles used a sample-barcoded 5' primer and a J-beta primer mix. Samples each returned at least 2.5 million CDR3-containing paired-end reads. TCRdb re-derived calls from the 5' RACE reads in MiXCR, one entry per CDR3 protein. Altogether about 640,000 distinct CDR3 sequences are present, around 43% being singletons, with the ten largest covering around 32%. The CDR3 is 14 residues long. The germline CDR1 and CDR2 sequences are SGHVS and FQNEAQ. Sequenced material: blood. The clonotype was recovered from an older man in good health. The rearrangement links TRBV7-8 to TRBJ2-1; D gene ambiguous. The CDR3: CASNLGSRIYEQFF. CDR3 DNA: TGTGCCAGCAACTTAGGCTCCAGGATTTACGAGCAGTTCTTC.